Below, one T cell receptor (beta chain) is given with its context. The repertoire was sequenced with immunoSEQ multiplex PCR; TCRdb's copy has only in-frame clones and lacks some. The sample lists 470,000 or so clones, approximately 78% seen once, with around 11% in the top ten. In germline, CDR1 is SGHAT, CDR2 FQNNGV. The CDR3 spans 15 residues. Trimming took 2 bases from V and 2 from J, leaving 10 bases between them. This sample is drawn from a study of shared clonotypes between healthy human individuals. The specimen sequenced was PBMCs. The sequence was collected from a woman in her thirties or forties in good health. Some clones in this sample may be carry-over from other donors' samples. This chain uses TRBV11-2 with TRBJ2-1; D may match TRBD1 or TRBD2 (6 bases each). The CDR3 nucleotides read TGTGCCAGCAGCTTATTTCGGGGGCCCTACAATGAGCAGTTCTTC. This sequence encodes CASSLFRGPYNEQFF.